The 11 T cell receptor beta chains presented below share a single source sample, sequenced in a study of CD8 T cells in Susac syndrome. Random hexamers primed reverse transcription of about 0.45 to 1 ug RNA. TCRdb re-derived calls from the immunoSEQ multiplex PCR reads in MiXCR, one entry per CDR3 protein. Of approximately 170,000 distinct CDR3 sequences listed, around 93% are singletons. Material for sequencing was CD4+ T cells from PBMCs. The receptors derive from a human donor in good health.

For the CDR3, the DNA is TGCAGCGTTGAAGATGGCGAGAGCACTGAAGCTTTCTTT. Translating gives CSVEDGESTEAFF. This chain links TRBV29-1 with TRBJ1-1; no firm D call. CDR1 and CDR2 from the germline V gene are SQVTM and ANQGSEA. Trimming removed 0 bases at V and 4 bases at J, with 9 bases between. This CDR3 has 13 residues.

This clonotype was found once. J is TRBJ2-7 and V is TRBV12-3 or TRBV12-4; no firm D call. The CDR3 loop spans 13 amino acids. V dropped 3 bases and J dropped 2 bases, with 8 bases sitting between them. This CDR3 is CASSFTATYEQYF. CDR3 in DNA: TGTGCCAGCAGTTTTACAGCCACCTACGAGCAGTACTTC.

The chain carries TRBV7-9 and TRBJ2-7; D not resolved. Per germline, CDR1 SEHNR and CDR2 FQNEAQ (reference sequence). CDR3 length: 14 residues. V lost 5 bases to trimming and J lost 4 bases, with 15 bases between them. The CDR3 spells CASSRLGSIYEQYF. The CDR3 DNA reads TGTGCCAGCAGCCGCCTGGGCAGCATTTACGAGCAGTACTTC.

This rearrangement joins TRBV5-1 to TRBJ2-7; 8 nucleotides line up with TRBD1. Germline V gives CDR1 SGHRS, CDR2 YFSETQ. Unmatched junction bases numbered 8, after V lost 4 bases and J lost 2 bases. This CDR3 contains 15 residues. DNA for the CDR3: TGCGCCAGCAGCACCACCCCGACAGGGGCCTACGAGCAGTACTTC. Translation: CASSTTPTGAYEQYF.

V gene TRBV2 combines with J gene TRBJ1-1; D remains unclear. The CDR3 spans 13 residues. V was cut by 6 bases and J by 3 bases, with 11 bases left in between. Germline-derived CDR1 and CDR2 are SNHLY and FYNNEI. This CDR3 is CASSADGYTEAFF. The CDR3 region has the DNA TGTGCCAGCAGCGCCGACGGATACACTGAAGCTTTCTTT. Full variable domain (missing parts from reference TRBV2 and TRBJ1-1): EPEVTQTPSHQVTQMGQEVILRCVPISNHLYFYWYRQILGQKVEFLVSFYNNEISEKSEIFDDQFSVERPDGSNFTLKIRSTKLEDSAMYFCASSADGYTEAFFGQGTRLTVV.

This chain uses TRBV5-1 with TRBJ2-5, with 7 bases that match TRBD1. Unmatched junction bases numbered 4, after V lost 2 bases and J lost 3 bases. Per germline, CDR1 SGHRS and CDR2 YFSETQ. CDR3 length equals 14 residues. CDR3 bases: TGCGCCAGCAGCTTCTCTGACAGGGAAGAGACCCAGTACTTC. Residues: CASSFSDREETQYF.

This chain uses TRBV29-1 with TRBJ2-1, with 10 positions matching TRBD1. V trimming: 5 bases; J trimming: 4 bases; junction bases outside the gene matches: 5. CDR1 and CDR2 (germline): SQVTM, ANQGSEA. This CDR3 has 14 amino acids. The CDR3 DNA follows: TGCAGCGTTCTCGGGACAGGGGTTTACAATGAGCAGTTCTTC. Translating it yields CSVLGTGVYNEQFF.

Written as DNA, the CDR3 is TGTGCCAGCAGTGAATACCGGACAGACTATGGCTACACCTTC. The encoded protein is CASSEYRTDYGYTF. The chain joins TRBV25-1 to TRBJ1-2; D perhaps matches TRBD1 (6 bases). The CDR3 is 14 residues long. The germline V and J ends were trimmed by 0 bases and 3 bases, with 8 bases remaining between them. CDR1 is MGHDK, CDR2 SYGVNS, per germline.

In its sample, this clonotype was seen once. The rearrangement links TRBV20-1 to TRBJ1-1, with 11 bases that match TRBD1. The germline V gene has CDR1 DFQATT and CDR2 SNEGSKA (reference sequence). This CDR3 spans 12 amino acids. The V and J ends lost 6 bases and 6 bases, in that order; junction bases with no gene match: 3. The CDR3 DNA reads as TGCAGTGCAGGGGGACAGGGGGCTGAAGCTTTCTTT. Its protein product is CSAGGQGAEAFF.

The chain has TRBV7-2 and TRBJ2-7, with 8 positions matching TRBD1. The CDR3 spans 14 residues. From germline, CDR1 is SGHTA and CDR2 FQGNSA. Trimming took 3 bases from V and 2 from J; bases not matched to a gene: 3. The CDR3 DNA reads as TGTGCCAGCAGCTTCTACAGGGGGGCCTACGAGCAGTACTTC. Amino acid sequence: CASSFYRGAYEQYF.

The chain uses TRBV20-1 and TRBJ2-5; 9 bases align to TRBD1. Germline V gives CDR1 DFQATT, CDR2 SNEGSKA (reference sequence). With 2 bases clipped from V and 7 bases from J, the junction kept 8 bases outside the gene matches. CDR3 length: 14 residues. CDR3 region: CSARLGQGIGTQYF. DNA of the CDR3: TGCAGTGCTAGATTGGGACAGGGAATAGGGACCCAGTACTTC.